This T cell receptor (beta chain) emerged from a study of T cell responses to AZD1222 COVID-19 vaccine. Assay used: immunoSEQ multiplex PCR; TCRdb lists only in-frame clones, some missing. The table lists 70,000 to 95,000 clones, about 90% of them singletons. The CDR3 loop spans 17 amino acids. The germline CDR1 and CDR2 sequences are KGHSY and FQNENV. Trimming removed 4 bases from V and 5 bases from J, with 23 bases in between. The clonotype comes from an adult in good health. The sequences come from peripheral blood, collected on day 0 of MenACWY control vaccination. This sequence joins TRBV16 and TRBJ1-2, with D unclear. CDR3 DNA: TGTGCCAGCAGCCGTTCTAGGACGGACTACAGAACGTATGGCTACACCTTC. It specifies CASSRSRTDYRTYGYTF.